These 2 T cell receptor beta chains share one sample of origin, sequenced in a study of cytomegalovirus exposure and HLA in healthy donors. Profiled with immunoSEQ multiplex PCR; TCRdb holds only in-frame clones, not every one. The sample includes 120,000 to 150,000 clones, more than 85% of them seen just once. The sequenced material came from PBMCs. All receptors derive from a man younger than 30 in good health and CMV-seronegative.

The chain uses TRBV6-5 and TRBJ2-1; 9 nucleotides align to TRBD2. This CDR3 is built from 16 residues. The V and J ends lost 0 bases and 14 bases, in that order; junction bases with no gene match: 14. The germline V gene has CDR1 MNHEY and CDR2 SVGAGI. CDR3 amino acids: CASSYSRLAAGRLEFF. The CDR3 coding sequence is TGTGCCAGCAGTTACTCCCGACTAGCGGCGGGCCGACTGGAGTTCTTC.

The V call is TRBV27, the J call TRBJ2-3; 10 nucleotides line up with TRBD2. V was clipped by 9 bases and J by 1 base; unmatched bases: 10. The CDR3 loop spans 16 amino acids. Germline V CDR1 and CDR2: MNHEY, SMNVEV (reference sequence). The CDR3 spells CASQGAGGGGTDTQYF. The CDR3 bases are TGTGCCAGTCAGGGAGCGGGAGGGGGGGGCACAGATACGCAGTATTTT.